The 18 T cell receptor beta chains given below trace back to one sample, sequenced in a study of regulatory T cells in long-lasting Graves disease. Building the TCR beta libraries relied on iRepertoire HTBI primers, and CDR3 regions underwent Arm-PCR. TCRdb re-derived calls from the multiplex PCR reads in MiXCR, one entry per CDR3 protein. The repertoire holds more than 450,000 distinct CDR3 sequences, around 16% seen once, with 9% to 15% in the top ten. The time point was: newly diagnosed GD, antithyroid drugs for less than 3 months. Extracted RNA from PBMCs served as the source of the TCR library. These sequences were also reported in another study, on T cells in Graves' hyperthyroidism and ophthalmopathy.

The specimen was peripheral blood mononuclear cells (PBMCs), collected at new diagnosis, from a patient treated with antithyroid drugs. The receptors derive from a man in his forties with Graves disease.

The DNA of the CDR3 is TGTGCCAGCAGCCACCCCCGGACAGGGTCGGAATCCTACGAGCAGTACTTC. It yields the protein CASSHPRTGSESYEQYF. V is TRBV3-1 and J is TRBJ2-7; 8 bases match TRBD1. The germline V gene has CDR1 LGHDT and CDR2 YNNKEL (reference sequence). V shed 3 bases, J shed 1 base, and the junction held 11 bases outside the gene matches. This CDR3 has 17 residues.

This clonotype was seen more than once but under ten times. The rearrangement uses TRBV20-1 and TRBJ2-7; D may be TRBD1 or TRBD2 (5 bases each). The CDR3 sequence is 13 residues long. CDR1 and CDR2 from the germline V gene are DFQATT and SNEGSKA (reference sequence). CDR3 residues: CSAPAGSGYEQYF. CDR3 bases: TGCAGCGCCCCTGCAGGGTCGGGGTACGAGCAGTACTTC.

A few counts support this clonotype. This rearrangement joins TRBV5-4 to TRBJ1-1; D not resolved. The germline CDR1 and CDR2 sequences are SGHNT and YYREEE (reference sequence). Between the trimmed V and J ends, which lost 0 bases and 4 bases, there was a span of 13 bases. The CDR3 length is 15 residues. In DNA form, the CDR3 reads TGTGCCAGCAGCTTGGACCCCGGGGAGGCCACTGAAGCTTTCTTT. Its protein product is CASSLDPGEATEAFF.

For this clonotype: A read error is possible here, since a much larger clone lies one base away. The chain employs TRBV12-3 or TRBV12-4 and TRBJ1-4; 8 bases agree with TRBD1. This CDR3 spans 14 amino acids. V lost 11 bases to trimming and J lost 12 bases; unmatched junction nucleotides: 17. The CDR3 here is CAGIPGTGASQLFF. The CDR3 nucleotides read TGTGCCGGCATACCCGGGACAGGCGCGTCCCAACTGTTTTTT.

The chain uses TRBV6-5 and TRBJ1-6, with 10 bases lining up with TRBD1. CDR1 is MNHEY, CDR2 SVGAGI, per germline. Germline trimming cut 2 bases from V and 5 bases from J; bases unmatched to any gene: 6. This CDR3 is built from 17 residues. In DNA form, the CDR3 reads TGTGCCAGCAGTTACGGACAGGGGGGGAACAATAATTCACCCCTCCACTTT. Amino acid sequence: CASSYGQGGNNNSPLHF.

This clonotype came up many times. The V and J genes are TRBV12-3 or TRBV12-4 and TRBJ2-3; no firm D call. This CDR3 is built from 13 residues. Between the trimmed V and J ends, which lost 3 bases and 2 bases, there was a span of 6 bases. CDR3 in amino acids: CASSLGTTDTQYF. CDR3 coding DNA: TGTGCCAGCAGTTTGGGCACCACAGATACGCAGTATTTT.

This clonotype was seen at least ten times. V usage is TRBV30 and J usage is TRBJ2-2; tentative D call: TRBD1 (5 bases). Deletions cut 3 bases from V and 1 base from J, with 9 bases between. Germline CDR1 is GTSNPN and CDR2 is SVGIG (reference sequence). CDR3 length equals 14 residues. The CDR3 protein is CAWRNTGNTGELFF. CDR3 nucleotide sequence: TGTGCCTGGAGAAACACAGGGAACACCGGGGAGCTGTTTTTT.

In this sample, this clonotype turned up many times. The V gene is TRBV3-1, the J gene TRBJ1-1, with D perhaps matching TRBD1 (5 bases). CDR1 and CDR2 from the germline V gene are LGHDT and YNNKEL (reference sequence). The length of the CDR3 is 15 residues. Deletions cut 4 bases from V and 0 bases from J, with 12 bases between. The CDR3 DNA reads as TGTGCCAGCAGCCGACGAGGAGGGGTGAACACTGAAGCTTTCTTT. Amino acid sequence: CASSRRGGVNTEAFF.

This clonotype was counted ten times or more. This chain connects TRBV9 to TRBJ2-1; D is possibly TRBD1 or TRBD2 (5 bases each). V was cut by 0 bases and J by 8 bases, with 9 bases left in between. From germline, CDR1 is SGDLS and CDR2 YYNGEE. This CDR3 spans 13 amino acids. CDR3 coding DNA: TGTGCCAGCAGCGTAGCGGGGCGTCATGAGCAGTTCTTC. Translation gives CASSVAGRHEQFF.

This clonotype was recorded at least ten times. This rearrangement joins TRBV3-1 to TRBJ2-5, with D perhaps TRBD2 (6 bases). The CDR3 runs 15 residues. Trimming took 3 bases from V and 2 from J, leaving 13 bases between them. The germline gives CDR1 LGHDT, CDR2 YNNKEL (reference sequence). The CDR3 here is CASSQPGGKQETQYF. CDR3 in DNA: TGTGCCAGCAGCCAGCCCGGCGGGAAGCAAGAGACCCAGTACTTC.

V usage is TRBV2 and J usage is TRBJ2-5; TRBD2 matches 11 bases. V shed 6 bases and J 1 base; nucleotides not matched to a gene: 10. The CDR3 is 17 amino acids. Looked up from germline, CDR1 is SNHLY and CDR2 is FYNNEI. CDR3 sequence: CASSQGLAGGGQETQYF. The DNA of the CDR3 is TGTGCCAGCAGCCAAGGTCTAGCGGGAGGTGGCCAAGAGACCCAGTACTTC. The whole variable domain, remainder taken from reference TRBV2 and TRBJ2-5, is EPEVTQTPSHQVTQMGQEVILRCVPISNHLYFYWYRQILGQKVEFLVSFYNNEISEKSEIFDDQFSVERPDGSNFTLKIRSTKLEDSAMYFCASSQGLAGGGQETQYFGPGTRLLVL.

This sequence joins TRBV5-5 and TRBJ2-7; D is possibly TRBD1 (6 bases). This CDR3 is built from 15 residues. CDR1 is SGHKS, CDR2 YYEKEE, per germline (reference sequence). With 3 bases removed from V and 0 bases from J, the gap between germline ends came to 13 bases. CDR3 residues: CASSSRGLSSYEQYF. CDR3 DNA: TGTGCCAGCAGCTCTAGGGGGTTAAGCTCCTACGAGCAGTACTTC.

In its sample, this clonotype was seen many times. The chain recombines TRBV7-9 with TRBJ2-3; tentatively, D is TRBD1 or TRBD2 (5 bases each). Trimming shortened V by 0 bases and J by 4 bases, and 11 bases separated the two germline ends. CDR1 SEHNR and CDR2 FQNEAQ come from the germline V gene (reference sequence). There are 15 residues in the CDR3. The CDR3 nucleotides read TGTGCCAGCAGCTTAGCGCAGGGAGCGGCAGATACGCAGTATTTT. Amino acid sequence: CASSLAQGAADTQYF.

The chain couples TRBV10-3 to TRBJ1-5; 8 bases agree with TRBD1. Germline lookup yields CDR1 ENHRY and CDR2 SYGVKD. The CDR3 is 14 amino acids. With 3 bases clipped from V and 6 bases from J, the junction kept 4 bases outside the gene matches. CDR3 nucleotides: TGTGCCATCAGTGAAGGCAGGGGGCCTCAGCCCCAGCATTTT. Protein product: CAISEGRGPQPQHF.

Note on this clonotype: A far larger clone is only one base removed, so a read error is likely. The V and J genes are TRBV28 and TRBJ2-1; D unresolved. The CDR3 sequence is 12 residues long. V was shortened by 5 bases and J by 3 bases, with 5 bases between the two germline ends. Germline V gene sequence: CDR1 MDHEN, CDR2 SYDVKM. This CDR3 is CASSPLYNEQFF. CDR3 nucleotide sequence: TGTGCCAGCAGTCCCCTCTACAATGAGCAGTTCTTC.

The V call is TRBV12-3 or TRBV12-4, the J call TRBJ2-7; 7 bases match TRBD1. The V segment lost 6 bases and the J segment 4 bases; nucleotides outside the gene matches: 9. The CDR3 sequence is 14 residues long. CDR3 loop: CASSHDRARYEQYF. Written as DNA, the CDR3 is TGTGCCAGCAGCCATGACAGGGCTCGTTACGAGCAGTACTTC.

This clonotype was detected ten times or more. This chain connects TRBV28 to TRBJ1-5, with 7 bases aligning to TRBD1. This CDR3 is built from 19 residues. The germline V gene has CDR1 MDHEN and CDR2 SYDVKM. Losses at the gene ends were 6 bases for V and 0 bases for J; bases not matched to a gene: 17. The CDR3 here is CASSRTLGTEGYSNQPQHF. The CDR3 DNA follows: TGTGCCAGCAGCCGAACCCTCGGGACAGAAGGCTATAGCAATCAGCCCCAGCATTTT.

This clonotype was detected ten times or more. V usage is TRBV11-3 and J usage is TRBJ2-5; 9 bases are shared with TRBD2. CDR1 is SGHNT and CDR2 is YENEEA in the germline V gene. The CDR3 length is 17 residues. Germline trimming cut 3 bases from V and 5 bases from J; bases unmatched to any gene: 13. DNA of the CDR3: TGTGCCAGCAGCTTTTCCTTTTCTAGCGGGATCCTGGAGACCCAGTACTTC. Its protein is CASSFSFSSGILETQYF.